These 8 T cell receptor beta chains share one sample of origin, sequenced in a study of blood T cell repertoires in COVID-19. TCRdb keeps only in-frame clones here, not all; method: immunoSEQ multiplex PCR. The table lists 400,000 to 450,000 clones, 80% to 90% of them singletons. Material: peripheral blood. The receptor set was obtained from a man younger than 30 with COVID-19, enrolled during active disease.

The chain joins TRBV12-3 or TRBV12-4 to TRBJ2-5; D is possibly TRBD1 (5 bases). The CDR3 length is 13 residues. Trimming shortened V by 3 bases and J by 5 bases, and 10 bases separated the two germline ends. Written as DNA, the CDR3 is TGTGCCAGCAGTTTCTCAGGGTGGGAGACCCAGTACTTC. Protein: CASSFSGWETQYF.

The V and J genes are TRBV5-1 and TRBJ2-5; perhaps TRBD2 as D (7 bases). Trimming removed 0 bases at V and 5 bases at J, with 17 bases between. The germline CDR1 and CDR2 sequences are SGHRS and YFSETQ. The CDR3 is made up of 16 amino acids. In nucleotides, the CDR3 is TGCGCCAGCAGCTTGGCCGGTAGGACTAGGGGGGAGACCCAGTACTTC. Its translation: CASSLAGRTRGETQYF. The whole variable domain, filled in from reference TRBV5-1 and TRBJ2-5, reads KAGVTQTPRYLIKTRGQQVTLSCSPISGHRSVSWYQQTPGQGLQFLFEYFSETQRNKGNFPGRFSGRQFSNSRSEMNVSTLELGDSALYLCASSLAGRTRGETQYFGPGTRLLVL.

Only a few counts were recorded for this clone. The chain combines TRBV7-8 with TRBJ2-7, with D perhaps TRBD1 (5 bases). Per the germline V gene, CDR1 is SGHVS and CDR2 is FQNEAQ. This CDR3 region has 14 residues. V lost 5 bases, J lost 2 bases, and 13 bases lay in between. CDR3 nucleotide sequence: TGTGCCAGCAGCCACCCGACAGCCCCCTACGAGCAGTACTTC. This sequence encodes CASSHPTAPYEQYF.

The CDR3 sequence: CASREAGGSYGYTF. CDR3 DNA sequence: TGTGCCAGCCGAGAGGCAGGGGGGAGCTATGGCTACACCTTC. This sequence joins TRBV6-6 and TRBJ1-2; 7 nucleotides line up with TRBD1. CDR3 length: 14 residues. Per the germline V gene, CDR1 is MNHNY and CDR2 is SVGAGI (reference sequence). V trimming: 8 bases; J trimming: 4 bases; junction bases outside the gene matches: 10.

This chain uses TRBV2 with TRBJ2-7, with TRBD2 as a possible D gene (5 bases). Trimming left V 4 bases short and J 6 bases short, with 16 bases between. Looked up from germline, CDR1 is SNHLY and CDR2 is FYNNEI. This CDR3 comprises 14 residues. CDR3 in amino acids: CASSGGGTKVEQYF. The CDR3 DNA sequence: TGTGCCAGCAGTGGAGGAGGCACAAAGGTCGAGCAGTACTTC.

The rearrangement joins TRBV30 to TRBJ1-5, with a weak D call TRBD1 (6 bases). V gave up 2 bases and J gave up 3 bases, with 8 bases separating them. The germline CDR1 and CDR2 sequences are GTSNPN and SVGIG (reference sequence). This CDR3 spans 13 amino acids. The CDR3 coding sequence is TGTGCCTGGAGTCGGGGGGCCAATCAGCCCCAGCATTTT. It encodes CAWSRGANQPQHF.

The chain links TRBV7-3 to TRBJ2-1; the match to TRBD2 covers 13 bases. Germline V gene sequence: CDR1 SGHTA, CDR2 FQGTGA. The V gene end was trimmed by 5 bases and the J gene end by 9 bases; junction bases not matched to a gene: 7. This CDR3 region has 15 residues. CDR3 DNA sequence: TGTGCCAGCAGCCCGGGACTAGCGGGAACGGGTGAGCAGTTCTTC. It encodes CASSPGLAGTGEQFF.

J is TRBJ2-1 and V is TRBV7-9, with TRBD1 as a possible D gene (5 bases). V was cut by 10 bases and J by 9 bases, with 13 bases left in between. This CDR3 comprises 11 residues. Looked up from germline, CDR1 is SEHNR and CDR2 is FQNEAQ (reference sequence). This chain's CDR3 is CAIPSDSEQFF. DNA of the CDR3: TGTGCCATCCCCTCAGACAGTGAGCAGTTCTTC.